This entry describes one T cell receptor beta chain. Antigen: not known. The data were obtained in a study of T-cell memory formation after mild COVID-19. Whole-study results and caveats: Among contracting clones, CD4+ were mainly CM/EM and CD8+ enriched in EMRA. Clones that contracted from day 15 to 85 had balanced CD4/CD8; later expanders were CD4+ biased.

One entry per CDR3 protein results from TCRdb running MiXCR on the 5' RACE reads. The sample contains around 400,000 distinct CDR3 sequences, roughly 26% of which appear only once. The source is an adult woman who had mild COVID-19 (a few samples of this study predate the infection). Cell type and time point are not known. Sequences were obtained from PBMCs or a T cell subset sorted from them (not recorded which).

The CDR3 sequence is CATSESGANTGELFF. Here the CDR3 DNA reads TGTGCCACCAGTGAGTCGGGGGCGAACACCGGGGAGCTGTTTTTT. The J gene is TRBJ2-2, the V gene TRBV24-1, with D perhaps matching TRBD2 (6 bases). This CDR3 has 15 amino acids. Trimming stripped 4 bases from V and 0 bases from J, with 8 bases between. CDR1 KGHDR and CDR2 SFDVKD come from the germline V gene.